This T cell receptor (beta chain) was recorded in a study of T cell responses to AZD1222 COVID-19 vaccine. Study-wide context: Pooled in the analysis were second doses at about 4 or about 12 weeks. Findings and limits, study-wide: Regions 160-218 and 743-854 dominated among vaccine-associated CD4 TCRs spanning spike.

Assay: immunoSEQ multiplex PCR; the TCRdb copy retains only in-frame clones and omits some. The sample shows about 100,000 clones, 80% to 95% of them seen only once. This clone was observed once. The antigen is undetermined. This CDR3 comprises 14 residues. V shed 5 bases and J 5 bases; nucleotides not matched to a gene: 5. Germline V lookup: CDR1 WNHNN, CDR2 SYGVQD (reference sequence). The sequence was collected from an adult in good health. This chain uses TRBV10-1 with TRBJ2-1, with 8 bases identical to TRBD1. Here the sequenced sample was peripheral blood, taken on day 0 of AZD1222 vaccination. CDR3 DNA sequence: TGCGCCAGCAGTAATGGACAGGGCAACAATGAGCAGTTCTTC. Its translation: CASSNGQGNNEQFF.